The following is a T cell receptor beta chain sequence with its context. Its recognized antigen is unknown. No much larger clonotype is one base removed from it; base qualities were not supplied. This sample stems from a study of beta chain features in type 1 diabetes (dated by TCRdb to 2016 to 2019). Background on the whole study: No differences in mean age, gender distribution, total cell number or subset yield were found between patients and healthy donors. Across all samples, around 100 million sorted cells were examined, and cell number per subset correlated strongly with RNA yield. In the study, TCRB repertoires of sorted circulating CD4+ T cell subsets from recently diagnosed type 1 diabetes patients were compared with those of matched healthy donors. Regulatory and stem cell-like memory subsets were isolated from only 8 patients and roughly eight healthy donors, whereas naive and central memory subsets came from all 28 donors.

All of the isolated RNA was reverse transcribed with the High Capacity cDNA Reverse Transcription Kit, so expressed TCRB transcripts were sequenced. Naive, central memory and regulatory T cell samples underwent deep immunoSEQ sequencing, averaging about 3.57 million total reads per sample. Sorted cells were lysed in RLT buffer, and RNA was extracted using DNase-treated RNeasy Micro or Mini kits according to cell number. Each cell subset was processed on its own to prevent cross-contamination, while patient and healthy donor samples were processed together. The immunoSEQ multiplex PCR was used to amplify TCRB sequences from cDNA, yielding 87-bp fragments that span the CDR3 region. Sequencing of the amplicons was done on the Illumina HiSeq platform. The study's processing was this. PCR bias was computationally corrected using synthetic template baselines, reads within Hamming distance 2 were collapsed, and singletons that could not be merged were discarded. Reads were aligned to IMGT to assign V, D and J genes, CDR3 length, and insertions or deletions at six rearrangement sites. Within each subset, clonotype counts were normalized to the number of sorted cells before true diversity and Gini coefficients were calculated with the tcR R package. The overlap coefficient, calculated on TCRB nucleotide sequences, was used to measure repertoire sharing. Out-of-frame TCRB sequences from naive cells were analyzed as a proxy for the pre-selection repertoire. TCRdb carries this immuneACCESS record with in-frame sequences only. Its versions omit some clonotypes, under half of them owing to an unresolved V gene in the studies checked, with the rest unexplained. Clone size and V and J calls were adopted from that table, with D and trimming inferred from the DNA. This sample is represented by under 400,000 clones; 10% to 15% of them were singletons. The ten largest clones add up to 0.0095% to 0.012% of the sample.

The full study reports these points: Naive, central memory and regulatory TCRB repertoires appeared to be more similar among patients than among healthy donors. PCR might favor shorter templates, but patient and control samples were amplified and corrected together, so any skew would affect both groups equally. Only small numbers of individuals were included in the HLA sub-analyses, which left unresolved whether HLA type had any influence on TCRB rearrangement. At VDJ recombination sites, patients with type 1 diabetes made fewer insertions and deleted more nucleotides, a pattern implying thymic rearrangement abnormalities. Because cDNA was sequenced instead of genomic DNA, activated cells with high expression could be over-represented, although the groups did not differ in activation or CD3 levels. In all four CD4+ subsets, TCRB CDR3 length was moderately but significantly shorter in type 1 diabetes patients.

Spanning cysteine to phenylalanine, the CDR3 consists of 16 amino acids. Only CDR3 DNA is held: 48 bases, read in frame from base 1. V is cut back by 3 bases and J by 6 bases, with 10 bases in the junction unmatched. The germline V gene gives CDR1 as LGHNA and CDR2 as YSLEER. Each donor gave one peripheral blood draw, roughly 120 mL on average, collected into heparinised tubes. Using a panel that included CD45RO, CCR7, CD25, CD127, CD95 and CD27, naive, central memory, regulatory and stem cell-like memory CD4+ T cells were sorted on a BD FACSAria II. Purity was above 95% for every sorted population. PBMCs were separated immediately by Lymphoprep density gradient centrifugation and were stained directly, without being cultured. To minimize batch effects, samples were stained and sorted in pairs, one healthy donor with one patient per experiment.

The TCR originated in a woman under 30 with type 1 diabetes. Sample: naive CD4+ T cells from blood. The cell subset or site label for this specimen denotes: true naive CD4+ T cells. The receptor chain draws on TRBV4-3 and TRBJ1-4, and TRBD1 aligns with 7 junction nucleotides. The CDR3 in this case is CASSQGDRQGYEKLFF. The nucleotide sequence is TGCGCCAGCAGCCAGGGTGATCGACAGGGATATGAAAAACTGTTTTTT.